One and the same sample provided the 30 T cell receptor beta chains below, sequenced in a study of blood T cells in healthy people across ages. Using a J-beta primer mix together with a sample-barcoded 5' primer, a second PCR was run for roughly 7 to 11 cycles. TCRdb re-called the 5' RACE reads through MiXCR, storing one row per CDR3 protein. The table includes about 1.6 million distinct CDR3 sequences, about 35% detected once. The sample taken for sequencing was blood. The source of these receptors is a woman aged 25 to 39 in good health.

A word on this clonotype: Since a much larger clone is just one base distant, this may be a read error. The CDR3 ends on some other residue instead of the conserved phenylalanine or tryptophan, so this is likely a read error. The chain's CDR3 is CSVKFRGSDTQYL. The CDR3, as DNA: TGCAGCGTTAAATTTAGGGGGAGTGATACGCAGTATTTG. The chain couples TRBV29-1 to TRBJ2-3; possible D gene TRBD1, 6 bases. Looked up from germline, CDR1 is SQVTM and CDR2 is ANQGSEA. The CDR3 sequence is 13 residues long. Trimming removed 5 bases at V and 6 bases at J, with 15 bases between.

The gene calls are TRBV7-3 and TRBJ2-1; D is ambiguous. This CDR3 is 17 amino acids long. V was trimmed by 5 bases and J by 2 bases, leaving 19 bases between them. Germline assignment: CDR1 SGHTA and CDR2 FQGTGA. CDR3 amino acids: CASSPQANQLPYNEQFF. In nucleotides, the CDR3 is TGTGCCAGCAGCCCACAAGCGAACCAACTTCCCTACAATGAGCAGTTCTTC.

The sample holds a few counts of this clonotype. This sequence joins TRBV6-6 and TRBJ2-3; D is undetermined. Germline V gene sequence: CDR1 MNHNY, CDR2 SVGAGI (reference sequence). There are 15 residues in the CDR3. The V and J ends lost 1 base and 1 base respectively, with 9 bases between them. The CDR3 sequence: CASSYFVPGTDTQYF. The DNA for the CDR3 is TGTGCCAGCAGTTACTTCGTACCGGGCACAGATACGCAGTATTTT.

Remarks on this clonotype: A junction end diverges from the germline sequence, so it may reflect a read error. The chain has TRBV5-1 and TRBJ2-5; 14 bases are a match to TRBD2. Germline CDR1 SGHRS, CDR2 YFSETQ. The CDR3 has 14 amino acids. As DNA, the CDR3 is TGCGCCAGCAACATCGAGCCGGGACTAGCGGGAGAGAACTTC. Protein: CASNIEPGLAGENF.

The chain carries TRBV20-1 and TRBJ2-3, with 8 positions matching TRBD2. Unmatched junction bases numbered 4, after V lost 0 bases and J lost 2 bases. The V gene's germline CDR1 is DFQATT and CDR2 SNEGSKA (reference sequence). This CDR3 has 15 residues. CDR3 loop: CSARDPAGDTDTQYF. CDR3 in DNA: TGCAGTGCTAGAGATCCAGCGGGAGACACAGATACGCAGTATTTT.

Concerning this clonotype: One junction end does not reproduce the germline sequence, and a read error may be involved. The chain joins TRBV15 to TRBJ1-2; weak D call: TRBD1 (6 bases). The CDR3 spans 15 residues. Germline V CDR1 and CDR2: LNHNV, YYDKDF (reference sequence). DNA of the CDR3: TGTACCACCAGCAGAGATCTGTCGCAGGGGTATGGCTACACCTTC. This encodes CTTSRDLSQGYGYTF.

This chain joins TRBV10-2 and TRBJ2-3; TRBD2 matches 7 bases. CDR3 length: 15 amino acids. Germline V gene data show CDR1 as WSHSY and CDR2 as SAAADI. The V segment lost 8 bases and the J segment 4 bases; nucleotides outside the gene matches: 12. The CDR3 spells CASVKTSRKADTQYF. The DNA of the CDR3 is TGCGCCAGCGTAAAGACTAGCCGTAAAGCAGATACGCAGTATTTT.

The V call is TRBV12-3 or TRBV12-4, the J call TRBJ2-1, with D tentatively TRBD1 or TRBD2 (6 bases each). There are 13 residues in the CDR3. The ends were cut back, 7 bases at V and 13 bases at J, with 20 bases in the middle. Written as DNA, the CDR3 is TGTGCCAGCACCGCCTGGGGGGCTGAGACCCAGTTCTTC. The encoded protein is CASTAWGAETQFF.

This clonotype was seen a few times. The rearrangement uses TRBV7-9 and TRBJ2-7; 8 nucleotides match TRBD2. V trimming: 10 bases; J trimming: 1 base; junction bases outside the gene matches: 9. Germline V gives CDR1 SEHNR, CDR2 FQNEAQ (reference sequence). This CDR3 is built from 14 residues. The CDR3 DNA follows: TGTGCCACGGGTTCGGGGGGGAATTCCTACGAGCAGTACTTC. Its translation is CATGSGGNSYEQYF.

The chain links TRBV9 to TRBJ2-5, with D possibly called TRBD1 or TRBD2 (5 bases each). Looked up from germline, CDR1 is SGDLS and CDR2 is YYNGEE. The CDR3 is made up of 13 amino acids. V lost 4 bases and J lost 11, with 18 bases in between. The DNA for the CDR3 is TGTGCCAGCAGCCCGGGGCCGTCCGGTGAGCAGTACTTC. It translates to CASSPGPSGEQYF.

Many counts were recorded for this clonotype. V usage is TRBV5-5 and J usage is TRBJ2-5; 7 positions match TRBD1. The CDR3 sequence is 14 residues long. Losses at the gene ends were 3 bases for V and 5 bases for J; bases not matched to a gene: 7. Germline CDR1 is SGHKS and CDR2 is YYEKEE (reference sequence). The CDR3 spells CASSSHRGGETQYF. CDR3 sequence (DNA): TGTGCCAGCAGCTCACACAGGGGTGGGGAGACCCAGTACTTC.

The CDR3 sequence is CASSYSGLTTGELFF. The CDR3 DNA reads as TGTGCCAGCAGTTACTCAGGACTTACCACCGGGGAGCTGTTTTTT. This chain connects TRBV6-2 or TRBV6-3 to TRBJ2-2; tentative D call: TRBD2 (5 bases). V lost 0 bases, J lost 4 bases, and 9 bases lay in between. Germline lookup yields CDR1 MNHEY and CDR2 SVGEGT. The CDR3 length is 15 residues.

This chain uses TRBV15 with TRBJ1-5; D is unresolved. This CDR3 is 15 amino acids long. CDR1 is LNHNV, CDR2 YYDKDF, per germline (reference sequence). Trimming cost V 0 bases and J 5 bases, with 11 bases left between them. The CDR3 protein is CATSRDPLRDQPQHF. Written as DNA, the CDR3 is TGTGCCACCAGCAGAGATCCCCTCCGCGATCAGCCCCAGCATTTT.

This clonotype was counted between two and nine times. This chain uses TRBV5-1 with TRBJ2-1, with unresolved D. The CDR3 loop spans 12 amino acids. V lost 2 bases and J 8 bases, leaving 8 bases between the germline ends. Germline V lookup: CDR1 SGHRS, CDR2 YFSETQ. For the CDR3, the DNA is TGCGCCAGCAGCTTCTCCAATCATGAGCAGTTCTTC. Its protein is CASSFSNHEQFF. The entire variable domain, with the rest obtained from reference TRBV5-1 and TRBJ2-1, is as follows: KAGVTQTPRYLIKTRGQQVTLSCSPISGHRSVSWYQQTPGQGLQFLFEYFSETQRNKGNFPGRFSGRQFSNSRSEMNVSTLELGDSALYLCASSFSNHEQFFGPGTRLTVL.

V and J are TRBV28 and TRBJ1-1; possible D gene TRBD1, 5 bases. The CDR3 spans 16 residues. V was clipped by 3 bases and J by 0 bases, with 14 bases between them. CDR1 is MDHEN and CDR2 is SYDVKM in the germline V gene. As DNA, the CDR3 is TGTGCCAGCAGTTTGAGGTGGGGCCGATTGAACACTGAAGCTTTCTTT. The encoded protein is CASSLRWGRLNTEAFF.

V is TRBV18 and J is TRBJ1-2; a possible D gene is TRBD1 (6 bases). CDR1 and CDR2 (germline): KGHSH, LQKENI. This CDR3 has 14 amino acids. V shed 6 bases and J shed 3 bases, with 14 bases lying between them. The chain's CDR3 is CASSPRQDDYGYTF. For the CDR3, the DNA is TGTGCCAGCTCTCCGAGACAGGATGACTATGGCTACACCTTC.

The chain joins TRBV6-5 to TRBJ1-5; a weak D match, TRBD1 (5 bases). Germline V CDR1 and CDR2: MNHEY, SVGAGI. The V gene lost 0 bases and the J gene lost 6 bases, with 12 bases spanning the gap. The length of the CDR3 is 15 residues. CDR3 DNA sequence: TGTGCCAGCAGTTACTCTCGGGGGGAGGGTCAGCCCCAGCATTTT. This sequence encodes CASSYSRGEGQPQHF.

Only a few counts were recorded for this clonotype. The chain joins TRBV15 to TRBJ2-7, with D unresolved. The tail of the sequence fits TRBJ2-5 better, so the J call may be wrong. The CDR3 is 13 residues long. In germline, CDR1 is LNHNV, CDR2 YYDKDF (reference sequence). The CDR3 DNA is TGTGCCACCACCCCGTTCGCCGGAGAGACCCAGTACTTC. Encoded protein: CATTPFAGETQYF.

This clonotype came up a few times. The chain recombines TRBV20-1 with TRBJ2-3, with D possibly being TRBD2 (6 bases). CDR1 is DFQATT, CDR2 SNEGSKA, per germline (reference sequence). The ends were cut back, 0 bases at V and 2 bases at J, with 12 bases in the middle. The CDR3 contains 15 residues. Here the CDR3 reads CSARDPRGYTDTQYF. CDR3 DNA sequence: TGCAGTGCTAGAGACCCGCGGGGCTACACAGATACGCAGTATTTT.

V gene TRBV2 combines with J gene TRBJ2-5; D unclear. Germline CDR1 SNHLY, CDR2 FYNNEI. Between the trimmed V and J ends, which lost 7 bases and 4 bases, there was a span of 10 bases. CDR3 length equals 12 residues. The CDR3 DNA reads TGTGCCAGCACGTGGGAAGGAGAGACCCAGTACTTC. Its translation is CASTWEGETQYF.

The sample holds a few counts of this clonotype. This chain links TRBV7-9 with TRBJ2-7, with 10 bases lining up with TRBD1. V trimming: 6 bases; J trimming: 0 bases; junction bases outside the gene matches: 2. The germline CDR1 and CDR2 sequences are SEHNR and FQNEAQ (reference sequence). This CDR3 has 14 residues. The CDR3 loop is CASSGQGVSYEQYF. CDR3 nucleotides: TGTGCCAGCAGTGGACAGGGGGTCTCCTACGAGCAGTACTTC.

The V gene is TRBV5-1, the J gene TRBJ1-1; D is uncertain. V was pared by 0 bases and J by 1 base, with 13 bases between. CDR1 is SGHRS, CDR2 YFSETQ, per germline. The CDR3 has 16 residues. The CDR3 protein is CASSLALQTKNTEAFF. DNA for the CDR3: TGCGCCAGCAGCTTGGCTTTACAGACCAAGAACACTGAAGCTTTCTTT.

The genes are TRBV9 and TRBJ2-3; no clear D. CDR3 length: 14 residues. Trimming stripped 0 bases from V and 2 bases from J, with 7 bases between. Germline values: CDR1 SGDLS, CDR2 YYNGEE. Here the CDR3 reads CASSVEAHTDTQYF. The CDR3 bases are TGTGCCAGCAGCGTAGAGGCTCACACAGATACGCAGTATTTT. Full variable domain (rest looked up from reference TRBV9 and TRBJ2-3): DSGVTQTPKHLITATGQRVTLRCSPRSGDLSVYWYQQSLDQGLQFLIQYYNGEERAKGNILERFSAQQFPDLHSELNLSSLELGDSALYFCASSVEAHTDTQYFGPGTRLTVL.

This sequence joins TRBV2 and TRBJ1-2, with D perhaps TRBD1 (6 bases). This CDR3 comprises 14 residues. Trimming shortened V by 8 bases and J by 0 bases, and 13 bases separated the two germline ends. CDR1 is SNHLY and CDR2 is FYNNEI in the germline V gene. CDR3 sequence: CASSDSAANYGYTF. CDR3 bases: TGTGCCAGCTCGGACAGTGCCGCTAACTATGGCTACACCTTC.

This clonotype was recorded a few times. This chain connects TRBV6-1 to TRBJ2-5; no clear D. The germline V and J ends were trimmed by 0 bases and 6 bases, with 2 bases remaining between them. The CDR3 totals 11 residues. In germline, CDR1 is MNHNS, CDR2 SASEGT. The DNA for the CDR3 is TGTGCCAGCAGTGAAGCGCAGACCCAGTACTTC. Protein: CASSEAQTQYF.

This clonotype appeared a few times. Here the CDR3 reads CSAPRGDTQYF. CDR3 nucleotides: TGCAGTGCTCCTAGGGGAGATACGCAGTATTTT. J is TRBJ2-3 and V is TRBV20-1, with D possibly matching TRBD1 (5 bases). The V gene's germline CDR1 is DFQATT and CDR2 SNEGSKA (reference sequence). Trimming cost V 5 bases and J 5 bases, with 8 bases left between them. The CDR3 totals 11 residues.

The CDR3 sequence is CASRDFSGGGRDEQFF. In nucleotides, the CDR3 is TGTGCCAGCAGGGACTTTTCTGGAGGAGGTCGGGATGAGCAGTTCTTC. The chain has TRBV6-2 or TRBV6-3 and TRBJ2-1; D is possibly TRBD2 (5 bases). The germline gives CDR1 MNHEY, CDR2 SVGEGT. The CDR3 spans 16 residues. V was cut by 6 bases and J by 8 bases, with 23 bases left in between.

DNA for the CDR3: TGCGCCAGCAGCTTGGAATCCTCCAGGGCCTCCTACAATGAGCAGTTCTTC. Translated, it gives CASSLESSRASYNEQFF. The V gene is TRBV5-1, the J gene TRBJ2-1; maybe TRBD1 (5 bases). V lost 0 bases and J lost 0, with 13 bases in between. CDR1 and CDR2 from the germline V gene are SGHRS and YFSETQ. This CDR3 contains 17 residues.

In its sample, this clonotype was seen a few times. CDR3 loop: CASRRDSLNYGYTF. DNA of the CDR3: TGCGCCAGCAGACGAGACAGCTTGAACTATGGCTACACCTTC. The chain employs TRBV5-1 and TRBJ1-2, with D maybe TRBD1 (5 bases). Germline CDR1 is SGHRS and CDR2 is YFSETQ. CDR3 length: 14 amino acids. V lost 5 bases, J lost 2 bases, and 13 bases lay in between.

Only a few counts were recorded for this clonotype. J is TRBJ2-7 and V is TRBV28; D gene uncertain. Between the trimmed V and J ends, which lost 10 bases and 9 bases, there was a span of 13 bases. In germline, CDR1 is MDHEN, CDR2 SYDVKM. CDR3 size: 10 residues. CDR3: CATGYPVQYF. DNA for the CDR3: TGTGCCACTGGCTATCCCGTGCAGTACTTC.